The clone carrying this TCR beta chain showed up many times. Its antigen is still unknown. The sample is drawn from a study of CD8 T cells in ankylosing spondylitis. Study findings and constraints: Roughly eight highly homologous variants made up a TCR beta motif that seemed to typify ankylosing spondylitis blood. Some of these motif variants have turned up before, in reports on reactive arthritis synovial fluid and blood.

The V gene's germline CDR1 is DFQATT and CDR2 SNEGSKA (reference sequence). CDR3 length equals 15 residues. Between the trimmed V and J ends, which lost 5 bases and 7 bases, there was a span of 23 bases. For TCR beta, libraries came from quantitative 5'-RACE with molecular barcodes. TCRdb re-derived calls from the 5' RACE reads in MiXCR, one entry per CDR3 protein. The profile shows around 220,000 distinct CDR3 sequences, approximately 10% of them singletons. This receptor was obtained from a male donor with ankylosing spondylitis or in good health (not recorded which). The V and J genes are TRBV20-1 and TRBJ1-2; D not certain. The sequencing input was blood, either unsorted or a sorted T cell fraction (not recorded which). The CDR3 DNA reads TGCAGTGCTCCCACGGCGGGTCCAAAAAGTGCTGGCTACACCTTC. Protein product: CSAPTAGPKSAGYTF.